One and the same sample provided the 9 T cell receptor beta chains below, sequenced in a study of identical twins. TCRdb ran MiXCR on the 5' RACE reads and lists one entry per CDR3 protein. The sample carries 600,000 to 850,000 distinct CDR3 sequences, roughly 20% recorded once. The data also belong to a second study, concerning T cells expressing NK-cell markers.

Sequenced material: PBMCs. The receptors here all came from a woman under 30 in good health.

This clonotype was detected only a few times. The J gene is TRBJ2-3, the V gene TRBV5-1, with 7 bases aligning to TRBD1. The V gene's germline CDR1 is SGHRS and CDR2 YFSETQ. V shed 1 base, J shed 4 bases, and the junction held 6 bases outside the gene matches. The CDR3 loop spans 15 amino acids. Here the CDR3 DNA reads TGCGCCAGCAGCTTGACAGGGGTCATGCCAGATACGCAGTATTTT. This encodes CASSLTGVMPDTQYF. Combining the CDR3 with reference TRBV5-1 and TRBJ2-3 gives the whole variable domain KAGVTQTPRYLIKTRGQQVTLSCSPISGHRSVSWYQQTPGQGLQFLFEYFSETQRNKGNFPGRFSGRQFSNSRSEMNVSTLELGDSALYLCASSLTGVMPDTQYFGPGTRLTVL.

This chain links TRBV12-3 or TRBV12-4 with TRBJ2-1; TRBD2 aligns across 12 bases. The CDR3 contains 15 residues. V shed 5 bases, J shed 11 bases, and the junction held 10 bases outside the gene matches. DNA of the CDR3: TGTGCCAGCAGTCCACTACTAGCGGGAGGCGGGAAGCAGTTCTTC. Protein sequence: CASSPLLAGGGKQFF.

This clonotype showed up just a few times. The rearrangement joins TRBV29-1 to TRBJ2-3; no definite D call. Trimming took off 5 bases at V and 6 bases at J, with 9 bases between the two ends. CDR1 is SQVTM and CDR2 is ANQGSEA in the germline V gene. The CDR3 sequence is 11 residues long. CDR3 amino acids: CSVRPGDTQYF. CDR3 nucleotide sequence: TGCAGCGTTAGACCCGGGGATACGCAGTATTTT.

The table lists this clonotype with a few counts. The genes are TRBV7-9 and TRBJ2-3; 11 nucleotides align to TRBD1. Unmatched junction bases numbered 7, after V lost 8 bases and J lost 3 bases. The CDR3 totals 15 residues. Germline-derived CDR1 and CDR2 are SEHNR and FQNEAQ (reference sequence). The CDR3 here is CASLEDRGLTDTQYF. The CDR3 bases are TGTGCCAGCCTGGAGGACAGGGGGCTGACAGATACGCAGTATTTT.

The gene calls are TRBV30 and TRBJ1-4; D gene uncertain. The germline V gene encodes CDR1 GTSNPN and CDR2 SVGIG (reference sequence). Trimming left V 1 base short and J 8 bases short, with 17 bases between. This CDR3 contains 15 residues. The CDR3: CAWSAPGSGREKLFF. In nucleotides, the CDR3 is TGTGCCTGGAGTGCGCCGGGTTCCGGCCGGGAAAAACTGTTTTTT.

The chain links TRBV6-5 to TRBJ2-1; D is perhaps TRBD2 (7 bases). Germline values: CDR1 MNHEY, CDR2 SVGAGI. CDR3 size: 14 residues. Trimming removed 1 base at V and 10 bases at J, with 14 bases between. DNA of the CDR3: TGTGCCAGCAGTTACTTTGGCGGGGGCCGGGAGCAGTTCTTC. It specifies CASSYFGGGREQFF.

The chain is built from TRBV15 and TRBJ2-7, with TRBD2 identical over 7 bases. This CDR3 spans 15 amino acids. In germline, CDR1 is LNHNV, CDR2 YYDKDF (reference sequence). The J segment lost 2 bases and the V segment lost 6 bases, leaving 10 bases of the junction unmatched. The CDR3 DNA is TGTGCCACCAGAAAAACCCGGGACTACCCCTACGAGCAGTACTTC. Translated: CATRKTRDYPYEQYF.

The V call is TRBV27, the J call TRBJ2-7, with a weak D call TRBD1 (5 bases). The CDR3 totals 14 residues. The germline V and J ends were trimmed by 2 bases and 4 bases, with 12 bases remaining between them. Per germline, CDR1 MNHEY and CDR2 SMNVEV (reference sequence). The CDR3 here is CASSLGPRAYEQYF. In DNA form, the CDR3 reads TGTGCCAGCAGTTTAGGCCCCAGGGCTTACGAGCAGTACTTC.

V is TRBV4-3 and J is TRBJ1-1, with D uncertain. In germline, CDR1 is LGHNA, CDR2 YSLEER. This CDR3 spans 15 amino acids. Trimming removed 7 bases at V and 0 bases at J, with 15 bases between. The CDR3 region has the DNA TGCGCCAGCACCTCCTACGGCGGACTGAACACTGAAGCTTTCTTT. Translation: CASTSYGGLNTEAFF.